This T cell receptor (beta chain) was found in a study of blood T cell repertoires in COVID-19. Overall study: COVID-19 samples collected from the United States, Italy and Spain covered acute and convalescent phases.

As originally analysed: Estimated nucleated cell counts came from reference gene primer amplification. Measured with immunoSEQ multiplex PCR; TCRdb has only the in-frame clones, and not every one. That table supplies the V and J calls and clone size; D and trimming were determined from the DNA. Here the sample spans 170,000 or so clones, less than 90% being singletons. V dropped 5 bases and J dropped 7; count of bases not matched to a gene: 7. The CDR3 runs 13 residues. The clonotype comes from a woman in her 70s with COVID-19, enrolled during active disease. This chain joins TRBV12-3 or TRBV12-4 and TRBJ1-1; TRBD1 matches at 7 bases. Sequences were obtained from peripheral blood. The CDR3: CASSRQRDSEAFF. CDR3 nucleotide sequence: TGTGCCAGCAGTCGGCAACGGGACAGTGAAGCTTTCTTT.